One and the same sample provided the 15 T cell receptor beta chains below, sequenced in a study of T cells in Graves' hyperthyroidism and ophthalmopathy. Researchers took RNA transcripts and amplified the TCR beta CDR3 regions from them. TCR CDR3 regions were first amplified by RT-PCR with HTBI primers. TCRdb reprocessed the multiplex PCR reads with MiXCR, giving one entry per CDR3 protein. The sample has hundreds of thousands of distinct CDR3 sequences; around 15% are singletons. Sequenced: blood. These receptors originate from a woman in her late teens or twenties with Graves' hyperthyroidism.

The chain links TRBV28 to TRBJ2-2; TRBD1 aligns across 7 bases. In germline, CDR1 is MDHEN, CDR2 SYDVKM. The CDR3 is made up of 14 amino acids. V lost 1 base, J lost 6 bases, and 2 bases stayed unmatched. CDR3: CASSLYRGPGELFF. Written as DNA, the CDR3 is TGTGCCAGCAGTTTATACAGGGGCCCCGGGGAGCTGTTTTTT.

This clonotype appeared a few times. The rearrangement links TRBV10-3 to TRBJ2-3; 8 bases agree with TRBD1. V gave up 5 bases and J gave up 3 bases; unmatched junction bases: 10. CDR3 size: 16 residues. Germline CDR1 ENHRY, CDR2 SYGVKD. The CDR3 spells CAISKSPGGQTDTQYF. CDR3 DNA: TGTGCCATCAGTAAAAGCCCAGGGGGCCAGACAGATACGCAGTATTTT.

The chain recombines TRBV28 with TRBJ2-5; perhaps D is TRBD1 or TRBD2 (5 bases each). This CDR3 has 14 amino acids. V lost 3 bases and J lost 6, with 14 bases in between. The germline gives CDR1 MDHEN, CDR2 SYDVKM. CDR3 sequence reads: CASSLVGTTKTQYF. The CDR3 coding sequence is TGTGCCAGCAGTTTGGTCGGGACGACCAAGACCCAGTACTTC.

At least ten counts were recorded for this clonotype. The rearrangement links TRBV12-3 or TRBV12-4 to TRBJ2-3, with 12 nucleotides matching TRBD2. V lost 5 bases to trimming and J lost 4 bases; unmatched junction nucleotides: 4. The CDR3 sequence is 15 residues long. CDR3 nucleotides: TGTGCCAGCAGTCGCCGACTAGCGGGGGCAGATACGCAGTATTTT. It encodes CASSRRLAGADTQYF.

A few counts support this clonotype. J is TRBJ1-2 and V is TRBV5-4, with 8 bases lining up with TRBD1. CDR1 and CDR2 from the germline V gene are SGHNT and YYREEE (reference sequence). The length of the CDR3 is 15 residues. V gave up 5 bases and J gave up 8 bases; unmatched junction bases: 14. CDR3: CASRKMTGAHPGYTF. DNA for the CDR3: TGTGCCAGCAGGAAGATGACAGGGGCCCATCCGGGCTACACCTTC.

This clonotype was recorded many times. The chain employs TRBV3-1 and TRBJ1-2, with TRBD1 identical over 10 bases. The CDR3 has 17 residues. The germline V gene has CDR1 LGHDT and CDR2 YNNKEL (reference sequence). The trim removed 0 bases at V and 5 bases at J, leaving 9 bases unmatched. CDR3 bases: TGTGCCAGCAGCCAAGACCTCGGGACAGGGGTATATTATGGCTACACCTTC. Protein product: CASSQDLGTGVYYGYTF.

This clonotype was counted many times. The J gene is TRBJ2-3, the V gene TRBV27; 9 bases fit TRBD1. The CDR3 loop spans 16 amino acids. The V segment lost 7 bases and the J segment 4 bases; nucleotides outside the gene matches: 12. Germline CDR1 reads MNHEY; CDR2 reads SMNVEV (reference sequence). The CDR3 coding sequence is TGTGCCAGCACCCGGTGGGGACAGGGAGGCGCAGATACGCAGTATTTT. Translation: CASTRWGQGGADTQYF.

In this sample, this clonotype turned up many times. V usage is TRBV12-3 or TRBV12-4 and J usage is TRBJ2-1, with 8 bases aligning to TRBD2. V gave up 5 bases and J gave up 5 bases; unmatched junction bases: 17. The CDR3 is made up of 18 amino acids. The CDR3 region has the DNA TGTGCCAGCAGTCCCCCTATTCCCACAAGCGGGAGCGACAATGAGCAGTTCTTC. Protein: CASSPPIPTSGSDNEQFF.

The genes are TRBV5-1 and TRBJ2-3; tentatively, D is TRBD1 (7 bases). With 0 bases removed from V and 2 bases from J, the gap between germline ends came to 16 bases. This CDR3 contains 17 residues. Germline CDR1 is SGHRS and CDR2 is YFSETQ. The CDR3 loop is CASSLGRGGTATDTQYF. The CDR3 bases are TGCGCCAGCAGCTTGGGTCGGGGCGGGACAGCCACAGATACGCAGTATTTT.

The chain is built from TRBV5-1 and TRBJ2-2, with a possible D match to TRBD2 (5 bases). Germline assignment: CDR1 SGHRS and CDR2 YFSETQ. The CDR3 runs to 12 residues. Deletions cut 3 bases from V and 13 bases from J, with 13 bases between. The CDR3 DNA sequence: TGCGCCAGCAGCTACGACGGGGTGGGGCTGTTTTTT. Encoded protein: CASSYDGVGLFF. Full variable domain (outside the CDR3, taken from reference TRBV5-1 and TRBJ2-2): KAGVTQTPRYLIKTRGQQVTLSCSPISGHRSVSWYQQTPGQGLQFLFEYFSETQRNKGNFPGRFSGRQFSNSRSEMNVSTLELGDSALYLCASSYDGVGLFFGEGSRLTVL.

This clonotype occurred many times. This chain links TRBV12-3 or TRBV12-4 with TRBJ1-5, with D perhaps TRBD1 (5 bases). This CDR3 is built from 14 residues. The germline V and J ends were trimmed by 8 bases and 1 base, with 12 bases remaining between them. This CDR3 is CASWRGGSNQPQHF. CDR3 nucleotides: TGTGCCAGCTGGCGGGGGGGAAGCAATCAGCCCCAGCATTTT.

This clonotype appeared a few times. This chain uses TRBV19 with TRBJ2-7; TRBD2 matches at 8 bases. CDR1 and CDR2 (germline): LNHDA, SQIVND (reference sequence). The CDR3 extends over 14 amino acids. Trimming at V came to 4 bases and at J to 2 bases, leaving 4 bases not matched to a gene. CDR3 amino acids: CASSTGGPTYEQYF. The CDR3 region has the DNA TGTGCCAGTAGTACGGGAGGGCCGACCTACGAGCAGTACTTC.

The rearrangement joins TRBV6-4 to TRBJ1-4; D not certain. There are 13 residues in the CDR3. Germline CDR1 MRHNA, CDR2 SNTAGT. The ends were cut back, 4 bases at V and 7 bases at J, with 10 bases in the middle. The CDR3 sequence: CASSATVGEKLFF. The CDR3 DNA sequence: TGTGCCAGCAGTGCTACTGTCGGTGAAAAACTGTTTTTT.

This clonotype appeared a few times. The chain has TRBV12-3 or TRBV12-4 and TRBJ2-4; D is perhaps TRBD1 (6 bases). Trimming stripped 5 bases from V and 11 bases from J, with 19 bases between. The CDR3 covers 14 residues. This CDR3 reads CASSPQEHPGVQYF. In DNA form, the CDR3 reads TGTGCCAGCAGTCCCCAGGAACACCCAGGGGTTCAGTACTTC.

This clonotype came up many times. The genes are TRBV11-2 and TRBJ2-1; D tentatively reads TRBD1 or TRBD2 (6 bases each). With 1 base removed from V and 1 base from J, the gap between germline ends came to 20 bases. CDR1 is SGHAT, CDR2 FQNNGV, per germline. The CDR3 extends over 19 amino acids. CDR3 in amino acids: CASSLGAWGATRSYNEQFF. CDR3 sequence (DNA): TGTGCCAGCAGCTTAGGGGCCTGGGGGGCCACAAGATCCTACAATGAGCAGTTCTTC.